This TCR beta chain emerged from a study of blood T cell repertoires in COVID-19. Across the whole study: Sites across the United States, Italy and Spain contributed samples from acute and convalescent COVID-19. PBMCs, B-cell-depleted T cells, or T cells were the source of the cDNA or gDNA that made up the material.

Followed longitudinally, the Seattle patients had been enrolled during active infection. The junction had 12 bases not matched to a gene; V was cut back by 5 bases and J by 8 bases. The germline CDR1 and CDR2 sequences are SGHDN and FVKESK. The CDR3 totals 15 residues. Per the study methods: Amplification from reference gene primers served as the basis for estimated nucleated cell counts. Some clones are missing from TCRdb's copy, which holds only in-frame ones; the method was immunoSEQ multiplex PCR. The V and J calls and clone size are taken from that table; D and trimming were inferred from the DNA. The table has 160,000 or so clones, approximately 87% seen once.

The rearrangement uses TRBV14 and TRBJ1-2; TRBD1 matches at 9 bases. This sequence originates from a woman aged 70-85 years with COVID-19, enrolled during active disease. The sequencing sample was made of peripheral blood. CDR3 amino acids: CASSAWTGVGEGYTF. In DNA form, the CDR3 reads TGTGCCAGCAGCGCATGGACAGGGGTTGGGGAAGGCTACACCTTC.